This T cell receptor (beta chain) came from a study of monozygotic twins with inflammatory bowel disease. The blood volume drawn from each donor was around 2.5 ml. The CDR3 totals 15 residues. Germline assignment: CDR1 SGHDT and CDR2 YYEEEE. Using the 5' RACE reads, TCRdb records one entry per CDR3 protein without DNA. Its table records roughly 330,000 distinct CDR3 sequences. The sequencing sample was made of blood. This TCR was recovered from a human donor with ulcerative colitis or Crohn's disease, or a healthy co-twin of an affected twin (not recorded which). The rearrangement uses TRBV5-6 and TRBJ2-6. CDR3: CAGSLVGAGANVLTF. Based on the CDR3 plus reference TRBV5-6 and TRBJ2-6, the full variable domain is DAGVTQSPTHLIKTRGQQVTLRCSPKSGHDTVSWYQQALGQGPQFIFQYYEEEERQRGNFPDRFSGHQFPNYSSELNVNALLLGDSALYLCAGSLVGAGANVLTFGAGSRLTVL.